This TCR beta chain is from a study of long-term antiretroviral therapy in people with HIV. The run of the v3.0 immunoSEQ assay was at survey level. Sequencing was performed with immunoSEQ multiplex PCR; in TCRdb, only in-frame clones are kept and a portion is missing. The sample consists of about 34,000 clones, 83% of them appearing once. Comments on this clone: As yet, its antigen is unknown.

Findings and caveats of the study: Controls showed broader CDR3 length ranges than did the HIV repertoires. Clones that had undergone expansion before ART dominated the repertoire at all time points.

A minimum of one pre-ART and two post-ART PBMC samples existed for each donor. In germline, CDR1 is SGHVS, CDR2 FNYEAQ. The CDR3 contains 16 residues. V lost 2 bases and J lost 6; bases outside the gene matches: 9. V is TRBV7-6 and J is TRBJ1-5; 8 nucleotides match TRBD1. The specimen comprised unsorted PBMCs, sampled 0.4 years before starting antiretroviral therapy. This sequence was found in a man in his late teens or twenties with HIV. CDR3 sequence reads: CASSLSSGQGSQPQHF. The CDR3 bases are TGTGCCAGCAGCTTATCTTCTGGACAGGGTAGTCAGCCCCAGCATTTT. The full variable domain, in which reference TRBV7-6 and TRBJ1-5 provide the parts outside the CDR3, is GAGVSQSPRYKVTKRGQDVALRCDPISGHVSLYWYRQALGQGPEFLTYFNYEAQQDKSGLPNDRFSAERPEGSISTLTIQRTEQRDSAMYRCASSLSSGQGSQPQHFGDGTRLSIL.